This is a list of T cell receptor beta chains from one sample in a study of cytomegalovirus exposure and HLA in healthy donors. Only in-frame clones appear in the TCRdb table, and some are missing; sequencing was by immunoSEQ multiplex PCR. The sample has under 200,000 clones, and its top ten clones hold roughly 1.9%. The sequenced material came from PBMCs. These receptors were obtained from a man aged 30-40 years in good health and CMV-seronegative. CDR3s leave out the opening cysteine and the closing phenylalanine or tryptophan.

j_call v_call cdr3_length cdr3_aa
TRBJ2-7 TRBV7-2 13 ASSFRSGSLYEQY
TRBJ1-5 TRBV18 12 ASSPSEANQPQH
TRBJ2-7 TRBV5-1 14 ASSLYNRASANREY
. TRBV9 13 ASSVGRQGNNEQY
TRBJ1-1 TRBV7-6 14 ATFLSMPSMNTEAF
TRBJ1-2 TRBV5-4 12 ASSLQGAIIVYT
TRBJ2-7 TRBV10-2 13 ASRGPRTVSYEQY
TRBJ2-1 TRBV6-5 13 ASSYGTSGRGEQF
TRBJ2-4 TRBV7-2 12 ASSLATAGGSQY
TRBJ2-7 TRBV7-3 9 ASSGHHEQY
TRBJ1-1 TRBV19 14 ASTSPGRASNTEAF
TRBJ1-1 TRBV29-1 11 SVERGRQTEAF
TRBJ2-2 TRBV4-2 12 ASSQDRRSEELF
TRBJ2-7 TRBV5-1 15 ASRPRTPGQGTYEQY
TRBJ1-2 TRBV28 13 ASTTGGYGGYGYT
TRBJ1-2 TRBV27 12 ASSPAGQYYGYT
TRBJ1-1 TRBV5-4 12 ASSLGGVGTEAF
TRBJ2-5 TRBV6-6 10 ASSYSDTTQY
TRBJ2-7 TRBV9 13 ASSVQGESSYEQY
TRBJ2-7 TRBV19 12 ASTGSGAPYEQY
TRBJ2-1 TRBV14 14 ASSQVRAAAYNEQF
TRBJ1-1 TRBV30 13 AWTETRGANTEAF
TRBJ2-7 TRBV14 14 ASSSAYHRTVHEQY
TRBJ2-4 TRBV19 13 ASSSTGGAKNIQY
TRBJ2-2 TRBV25-1 12 ASSEGSEAGELF
TRBJ2-1 TRBV5-4 12 ASRYLESGNEQF
TRBJ2-1 TRBV9 12 ASKASGSGNEQF
TRBJ2-1 TRBV18 12 ASSPPGGIYEQF
TRBJ2-7 TRBV27 13 ASSPSAGGFYEQY
TRBJ1-3 TRBV7-9 12 ASSRPSSGNTIY
TRBJ2-7 TRBV18 14 ASSPQETGLSGEEY
TRBJ2-1 TRBV18 14 ASSPPGLGEPGEQF
TRBJ1-1 TRBV5-6 10 ASSMRRAEAF
TRBJ2-2 TRBV15 18 ATSREWASGRLGNTGELF
TRBJ2-6 TRBV15 10 ATSEQANVLT
TRBJ1-2 TRBV9 14 ASSVGPGQANYGYT
TRBJ1-3 TRBV29-1 11 SVRGTGGNTIY
TRBJ1-4 TRBV5-1 14 ASSLEGSQPEEKLF
TRBJ2-7 TRBV11-3 13 ASSRPGTDSYEQY
TRBJ1-2 TRBV6-4 14 ASSVGPGQGYYGYT
TRBJ2-2 TRBV5-6 12 ASSSTGGYGELF
TRBJ1-3 TRBV5-1 14 ASSLVTASSGNTIY
TRBJ2-5 TRBV5-4 13 ASSLVPGRRETQY
TRBJ1-3 TRBV6-5 9 ASTVGNTIY
TRBJ2-5 TRBV6-5 13 ASSYSGLWGETQY